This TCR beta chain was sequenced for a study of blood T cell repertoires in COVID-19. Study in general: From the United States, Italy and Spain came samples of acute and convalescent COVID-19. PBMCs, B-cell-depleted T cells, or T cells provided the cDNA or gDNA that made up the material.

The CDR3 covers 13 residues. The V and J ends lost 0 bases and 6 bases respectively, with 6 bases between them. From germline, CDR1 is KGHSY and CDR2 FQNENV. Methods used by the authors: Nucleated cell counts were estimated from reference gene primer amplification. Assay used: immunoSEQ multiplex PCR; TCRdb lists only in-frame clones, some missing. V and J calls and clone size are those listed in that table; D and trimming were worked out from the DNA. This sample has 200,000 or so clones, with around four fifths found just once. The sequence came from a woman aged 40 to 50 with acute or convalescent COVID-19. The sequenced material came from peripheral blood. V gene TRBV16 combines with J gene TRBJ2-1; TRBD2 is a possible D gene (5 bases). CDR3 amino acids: CASSQSSGNEQFF. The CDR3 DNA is TGTGCCAGCAGCCAATCCAGCGGCAATGAGCAGTTCTTC.